This T cell receptor beta chain derives from a study of blood T cell repertoires in COVID-19. Study summary: Specimens from acute and convalescent COVID-19 originated in the United States, Italy and Spain. Sources were T cells, B-cell-depleted T cells, or PBMCs; the material itself was cDNA or gDNA.

The CDR3 extends over 14 amino acids. Unmatched junction bases numbered 9, after V lost 7 bases and J lost 4 bases. In germline, CDR1 is MNHEY, CDR2 SVGAGI. In the authors' workflow: For nucleated cells, counts were estimated from reference gene primer amplification. This table comes from immunoSEQ multiplex PCR, and its TCRdb copy is limited to in-frame clones, with some not included. Clone size and V and J calls were adopted from that table, with D and trimming inferred from the DNA. The sample has about 220,000 clones; about 85% are singletons. The specimen sequenced was peripheral blood. The chain couples TRBV6-5 to TRBJ1-1, with 7 bases identical to TRBD1. This clonotype was sampled from a man aged 50-59 years who had recovered from COVID-19. The CDR3 coding sequence is TGTGCCAGCATCGAGGGGGCTCCGGGCACTGAAGCTTTCTTT. Its protein product is CASIEGAPGTEAFF.